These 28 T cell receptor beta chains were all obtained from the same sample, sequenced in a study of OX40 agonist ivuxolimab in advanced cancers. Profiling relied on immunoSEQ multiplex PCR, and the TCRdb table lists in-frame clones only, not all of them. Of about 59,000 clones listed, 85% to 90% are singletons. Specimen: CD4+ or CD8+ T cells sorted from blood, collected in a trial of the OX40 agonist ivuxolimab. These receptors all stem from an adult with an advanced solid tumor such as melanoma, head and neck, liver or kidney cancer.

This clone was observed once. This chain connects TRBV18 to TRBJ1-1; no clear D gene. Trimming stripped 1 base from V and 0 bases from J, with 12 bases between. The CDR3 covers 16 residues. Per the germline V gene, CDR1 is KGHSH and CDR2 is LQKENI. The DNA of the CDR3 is TGTGCCAGCTCACCACGTGTCGGGCTGTTGAACACTGAAGCTTTCTTT. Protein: CASSPRVGLLNTEAFF.

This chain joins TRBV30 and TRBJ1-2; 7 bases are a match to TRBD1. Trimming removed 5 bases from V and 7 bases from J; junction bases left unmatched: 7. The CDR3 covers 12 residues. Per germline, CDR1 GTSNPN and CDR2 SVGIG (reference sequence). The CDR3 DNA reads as TGTGCCTGGGGAAGGACAGGATCTGGCTACACCTTC. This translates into CAWGRTGSGYTF.

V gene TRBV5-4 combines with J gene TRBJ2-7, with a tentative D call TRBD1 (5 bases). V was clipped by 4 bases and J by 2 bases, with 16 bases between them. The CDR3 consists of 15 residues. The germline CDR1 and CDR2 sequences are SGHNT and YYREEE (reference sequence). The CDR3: CASSRHRPGTYEQYF. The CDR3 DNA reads TGTGCCAGCAGCCGACACAGGCCAGGGACCTACGAGCAGTACTTC.

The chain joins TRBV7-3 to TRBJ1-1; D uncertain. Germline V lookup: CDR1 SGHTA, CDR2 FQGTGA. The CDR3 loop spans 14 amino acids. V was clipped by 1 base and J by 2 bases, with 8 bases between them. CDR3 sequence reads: CASSLNGRNTEAFF. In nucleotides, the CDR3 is TGTGCCAGCAGCTTAAATGGACGTAACACTGAAGCTTTCTTT. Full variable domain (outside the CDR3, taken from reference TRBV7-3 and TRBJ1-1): GAGVSQTPSNKVTEKGKYVELRCDPISGHTALYWYRQSLGQGPEFLIYFQGTGAADDSGLPNDRFFAVRPEGSVSTLKIQRTERGDSAVYLCASSLNGRNTEAFFGQGTRLTVV.

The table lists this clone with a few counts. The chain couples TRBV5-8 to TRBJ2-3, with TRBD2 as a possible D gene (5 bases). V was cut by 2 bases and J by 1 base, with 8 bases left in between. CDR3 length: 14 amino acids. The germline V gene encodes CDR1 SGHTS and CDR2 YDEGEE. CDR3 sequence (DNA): TGTGCCAGCAGCTTAGGGAGCGGCACAGATACGCAGTATTTT. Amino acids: CASSLGSGTDTQYF. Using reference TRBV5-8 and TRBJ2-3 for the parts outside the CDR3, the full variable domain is EAGVTQSPTHLIKTRGQQATLRCSPISGHTSVYWYQQALGLGLQFLLWYDEGEERNRGNFPPRFSGRQFPNYSSELNVNALELEDSALYLCASSLGSGTDTQYFGPGTRLTVL.

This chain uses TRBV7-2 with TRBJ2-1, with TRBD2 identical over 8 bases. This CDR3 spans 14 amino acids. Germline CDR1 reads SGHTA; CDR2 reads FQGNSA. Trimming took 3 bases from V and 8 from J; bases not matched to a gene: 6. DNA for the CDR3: TGTGCCAGCAGCTTCAGCGGGAGTATGGATGAGCAGTTCTTC. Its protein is CASSFSGSMDEQFF.

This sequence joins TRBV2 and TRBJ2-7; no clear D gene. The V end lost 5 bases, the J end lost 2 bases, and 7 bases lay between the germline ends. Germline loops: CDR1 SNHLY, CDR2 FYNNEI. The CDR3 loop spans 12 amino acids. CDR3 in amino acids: CASSLQPYEQYF. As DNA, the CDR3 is TGTGCCAGCAGTTTGCAGCCCTACGAGCAGTACTTC.

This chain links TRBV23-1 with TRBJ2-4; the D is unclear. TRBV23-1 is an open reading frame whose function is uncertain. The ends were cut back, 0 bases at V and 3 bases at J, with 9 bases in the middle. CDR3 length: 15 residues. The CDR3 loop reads CASSQSNCGKNIQYF. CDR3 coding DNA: TGCGCCAGCAGTCAATCGAATTGTGGCAAAAACATTCAGTACTTC.

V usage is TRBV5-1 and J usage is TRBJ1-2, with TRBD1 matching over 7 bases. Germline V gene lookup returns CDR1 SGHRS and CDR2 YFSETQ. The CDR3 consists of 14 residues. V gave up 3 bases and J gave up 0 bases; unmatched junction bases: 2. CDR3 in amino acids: CASSSGTANYGYTF. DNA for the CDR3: TGCGCCAGCAGCTCCGGGACAGCTAACTATGGCTACACCTTC.

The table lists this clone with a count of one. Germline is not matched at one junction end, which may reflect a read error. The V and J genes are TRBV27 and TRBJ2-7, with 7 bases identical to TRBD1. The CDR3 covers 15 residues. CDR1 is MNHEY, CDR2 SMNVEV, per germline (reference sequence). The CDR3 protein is CASSLSRQGPYEQYF. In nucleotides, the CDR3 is TGTGCCAGCAGTCTATCAAGACAGGGTCCCTACGAGCAGTACTTC.

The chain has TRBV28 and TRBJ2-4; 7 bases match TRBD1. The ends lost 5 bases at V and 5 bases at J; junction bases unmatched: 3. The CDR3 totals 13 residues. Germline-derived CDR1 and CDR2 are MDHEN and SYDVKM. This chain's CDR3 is CASSRQGENIQYF. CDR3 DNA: TGTGCCAGCAGTAGACAGGGAGAAAACATTCAGTACTTC.

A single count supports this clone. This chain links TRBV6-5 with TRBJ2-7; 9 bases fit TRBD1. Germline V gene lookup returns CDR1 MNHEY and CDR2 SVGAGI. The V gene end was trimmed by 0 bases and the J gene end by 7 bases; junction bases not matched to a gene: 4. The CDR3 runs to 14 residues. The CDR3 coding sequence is TGTGCCAGCAGTTACTCACAGGGGGCTGGGGAGCAGTACTTC. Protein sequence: CASSYSQGAGEQYF.

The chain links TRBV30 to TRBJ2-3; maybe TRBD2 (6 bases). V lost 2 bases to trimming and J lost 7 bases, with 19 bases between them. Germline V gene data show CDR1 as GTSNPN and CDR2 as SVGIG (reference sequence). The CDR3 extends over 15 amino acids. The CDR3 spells CAWSPTGGRFYTQYF. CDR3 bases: TGTGCCTGGAGTCCGACCGGGGGACGATTTTATACGCAGTATTTT.

DNA for the CDR3: TGCGCCAGCAGCGCTACCTACAATGAGCAGTTCTTC. Its protein product is CASSATYNEQFF. This sequence joins TRBV5-1 and TRBJ2-1, with D unresolved. CDR3 size: 12 residues. Looked up from germline, CDR1 is SGHRS and CDR2 is YFSETQ. Trimming cost V 4 bases and J 2 bases, with 4 bases left between them.

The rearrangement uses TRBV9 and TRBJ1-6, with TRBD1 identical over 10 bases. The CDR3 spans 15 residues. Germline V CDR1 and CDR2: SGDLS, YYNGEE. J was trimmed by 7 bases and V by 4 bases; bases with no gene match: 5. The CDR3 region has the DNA TGTGCCAGCAGCTCATCGGGACAGGGGAATTCACCCCTCCACTTT. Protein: CASSSSGQGNSPLHF.

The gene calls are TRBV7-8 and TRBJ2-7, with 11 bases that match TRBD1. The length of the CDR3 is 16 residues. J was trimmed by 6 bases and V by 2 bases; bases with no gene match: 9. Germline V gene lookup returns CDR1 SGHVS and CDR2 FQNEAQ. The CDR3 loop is CASSLPGTGGRLEQYF. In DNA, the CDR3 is TGTGCCAGCAGCTTACCCGGGACAGGGGGTCGTCTCGAGCAGTACTTC.

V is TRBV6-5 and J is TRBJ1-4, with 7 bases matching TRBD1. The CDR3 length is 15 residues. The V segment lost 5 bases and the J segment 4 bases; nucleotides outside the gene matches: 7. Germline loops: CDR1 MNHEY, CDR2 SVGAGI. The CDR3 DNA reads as TGTGCCAGCAGTCGATTGCAGGGGGTTAATGAAAAACTGTTTTTT. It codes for CASSRLQGVNEKLFF.

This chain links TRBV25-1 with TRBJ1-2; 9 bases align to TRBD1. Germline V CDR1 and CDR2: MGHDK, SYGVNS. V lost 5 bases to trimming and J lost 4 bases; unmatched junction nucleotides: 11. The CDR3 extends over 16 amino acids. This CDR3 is CASSLGGDREAYGYTF. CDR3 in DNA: TGTGCCAGCAGTCTTGGGGGGGACAGGGAGGCCTATGGCTACACCTTC.

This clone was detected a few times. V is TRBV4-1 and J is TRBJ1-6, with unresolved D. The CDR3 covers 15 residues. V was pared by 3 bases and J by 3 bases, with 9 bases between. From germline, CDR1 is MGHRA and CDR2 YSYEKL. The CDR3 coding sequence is TGCGCCAGCAGCCACGGACGGTTCTATAATTCACCCCTCCACTTT. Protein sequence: CASSHGRFYNSPLHF.

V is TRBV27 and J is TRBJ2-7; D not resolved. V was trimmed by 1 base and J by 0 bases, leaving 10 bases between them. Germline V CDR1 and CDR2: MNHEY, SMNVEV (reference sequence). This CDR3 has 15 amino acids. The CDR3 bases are TGTGCCAGCAGTTTATATCCAGGCCTCTCCTACGAGCAGTACTTC. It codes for CASSLYPGLSYEQYF.

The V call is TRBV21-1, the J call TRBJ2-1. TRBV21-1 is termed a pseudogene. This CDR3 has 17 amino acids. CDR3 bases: TGTGCCAGCAGCAAAACCCCTGGGCGAGGCTCCTACAATGAGCAGTTCTTC. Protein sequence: CASSKTPGRGSYNEQFF.

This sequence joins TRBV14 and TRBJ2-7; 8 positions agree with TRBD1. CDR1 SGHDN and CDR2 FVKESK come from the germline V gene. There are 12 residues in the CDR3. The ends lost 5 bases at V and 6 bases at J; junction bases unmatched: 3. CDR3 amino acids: CASSGQGIEQYF. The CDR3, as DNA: TGTGCCAGCAGCGGACAGGGCATCGAGCAGTACTTC.

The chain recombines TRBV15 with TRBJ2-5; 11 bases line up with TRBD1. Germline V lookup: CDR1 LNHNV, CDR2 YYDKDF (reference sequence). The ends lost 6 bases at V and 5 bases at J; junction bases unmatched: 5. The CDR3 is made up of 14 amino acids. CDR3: CATSQDRGLETQYF. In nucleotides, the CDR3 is TGTGCCACCAGTCAGGACAGGGGGCTGGAGACCCAGTACTTC.

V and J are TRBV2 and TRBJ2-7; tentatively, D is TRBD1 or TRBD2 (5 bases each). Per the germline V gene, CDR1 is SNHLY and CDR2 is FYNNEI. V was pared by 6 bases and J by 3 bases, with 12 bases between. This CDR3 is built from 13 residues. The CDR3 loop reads CASSRDAGYEQYF. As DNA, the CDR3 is TGTGCCAGCAGCAGGGATGCGGGCTACGAGCAGTACTTC.

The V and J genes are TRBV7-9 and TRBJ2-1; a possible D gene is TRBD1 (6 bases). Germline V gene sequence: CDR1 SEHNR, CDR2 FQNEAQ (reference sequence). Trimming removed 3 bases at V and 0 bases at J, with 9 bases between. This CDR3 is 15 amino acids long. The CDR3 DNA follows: TGTGCCAGCAGCTTCAGGGGTGGCTCCTACAATGAGCAGTTCTTC. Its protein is CASSFRGGSYNEQFF.

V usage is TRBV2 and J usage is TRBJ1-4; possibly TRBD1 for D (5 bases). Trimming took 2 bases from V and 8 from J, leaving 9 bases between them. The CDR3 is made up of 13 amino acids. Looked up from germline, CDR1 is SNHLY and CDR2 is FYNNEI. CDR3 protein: CASSESGNEKLFF. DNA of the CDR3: TGTGCCAGCAGTGAATCAGGGAACGAAAAACTGTTTTTT.

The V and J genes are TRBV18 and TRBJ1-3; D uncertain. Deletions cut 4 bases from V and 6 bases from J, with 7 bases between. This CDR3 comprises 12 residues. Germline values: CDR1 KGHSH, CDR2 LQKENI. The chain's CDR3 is CASSRTENTIYF. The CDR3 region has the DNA TGTGCCAGCTCACGTACCGAAAACACCATATATTTT.

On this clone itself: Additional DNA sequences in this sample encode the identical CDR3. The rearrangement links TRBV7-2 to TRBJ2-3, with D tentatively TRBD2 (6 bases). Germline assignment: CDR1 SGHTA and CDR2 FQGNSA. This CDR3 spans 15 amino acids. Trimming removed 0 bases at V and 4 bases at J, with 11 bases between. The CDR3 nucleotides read TGTGCCAGCAGCTTAGCGCCACTAGCATCAGATACGCAGTATTTT. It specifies CASSLAPLASDTQYF.